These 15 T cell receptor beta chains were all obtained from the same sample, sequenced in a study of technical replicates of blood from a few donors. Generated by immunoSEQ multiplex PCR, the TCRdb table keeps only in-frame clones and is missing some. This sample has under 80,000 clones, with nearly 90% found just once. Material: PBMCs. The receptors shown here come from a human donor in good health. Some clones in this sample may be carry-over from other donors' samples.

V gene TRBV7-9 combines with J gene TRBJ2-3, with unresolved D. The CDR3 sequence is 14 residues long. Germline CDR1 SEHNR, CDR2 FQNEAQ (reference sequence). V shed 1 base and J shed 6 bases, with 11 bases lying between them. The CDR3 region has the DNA TGTGCCAGCAGCTTAGGGCTACCCGGGGATACGCAGTATTTT. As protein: CASSLGLPGDTQYF.

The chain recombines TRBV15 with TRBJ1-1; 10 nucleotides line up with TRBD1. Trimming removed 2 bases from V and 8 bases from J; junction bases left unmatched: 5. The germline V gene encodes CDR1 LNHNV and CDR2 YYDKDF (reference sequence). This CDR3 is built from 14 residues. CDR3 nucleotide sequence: TGTGCCACCAGCAGACGGACAGGGGGTCGAGAAGCTTTCTTT. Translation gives CATSRRTGGREAFF.

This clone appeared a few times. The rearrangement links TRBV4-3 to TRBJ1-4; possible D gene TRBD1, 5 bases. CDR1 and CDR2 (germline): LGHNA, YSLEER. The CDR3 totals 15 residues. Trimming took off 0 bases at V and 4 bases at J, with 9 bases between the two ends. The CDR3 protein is CASSQDAGNNEKLFF. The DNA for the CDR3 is TGCGCCAGCAGCCAAGATGCAGGGAATAATGAAAAACTGTTTTTT.

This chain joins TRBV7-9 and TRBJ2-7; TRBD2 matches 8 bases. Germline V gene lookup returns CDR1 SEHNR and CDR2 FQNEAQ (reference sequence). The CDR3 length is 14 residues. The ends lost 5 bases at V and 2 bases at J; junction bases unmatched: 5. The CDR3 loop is CASSVSGNAYEQYF. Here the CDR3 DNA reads TGTGCCAGCAGCGTTAGCGGGAACGCCTACGAGCAGTACTTC.

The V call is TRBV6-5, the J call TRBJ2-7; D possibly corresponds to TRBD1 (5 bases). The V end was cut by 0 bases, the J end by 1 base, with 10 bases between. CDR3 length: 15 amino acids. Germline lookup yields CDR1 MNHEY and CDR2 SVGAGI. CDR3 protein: CASSYSYQGSYEQYF. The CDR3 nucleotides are TGTGCCAGCAGTTACTCGTATCAGGGTTCCTACGAGCAGTACTTC.

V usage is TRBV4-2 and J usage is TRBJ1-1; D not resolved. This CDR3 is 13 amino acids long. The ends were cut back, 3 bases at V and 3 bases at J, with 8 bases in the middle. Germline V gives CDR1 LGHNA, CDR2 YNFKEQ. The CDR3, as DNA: TGTGCCAGCAGCCATCGCCGGGACACTGAAGCTTTCTTT. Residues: CASSHRRDTEAFF.

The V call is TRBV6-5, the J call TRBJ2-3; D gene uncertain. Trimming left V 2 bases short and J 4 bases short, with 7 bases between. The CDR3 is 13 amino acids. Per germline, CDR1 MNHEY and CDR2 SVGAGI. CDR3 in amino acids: CASSYPEADTQYF. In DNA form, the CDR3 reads TGTGCCAGCAGTTACCCCGAGGCAGATACGCAGTATTTT.

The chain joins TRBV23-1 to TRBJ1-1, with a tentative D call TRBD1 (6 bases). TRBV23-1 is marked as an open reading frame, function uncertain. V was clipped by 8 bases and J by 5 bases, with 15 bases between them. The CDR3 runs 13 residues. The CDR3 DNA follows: TGCGCCAGCTTCCGAAGGGGGGGAACTGAAGCTTTCTTT. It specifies CASFRRGGTEAFF.

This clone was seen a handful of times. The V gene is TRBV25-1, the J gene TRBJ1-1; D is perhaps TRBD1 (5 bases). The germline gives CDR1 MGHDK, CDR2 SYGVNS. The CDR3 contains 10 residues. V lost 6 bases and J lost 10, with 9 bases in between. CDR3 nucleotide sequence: TGTGCCAGCAGGGGGCTGGCAGCTTTCTTT. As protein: CASRGLAAFF.

The CDR3 here is CASSVWRGGPETQYF. As DNA, the CDR3 is TGCGCCAGCAGTGTCTGGCGGGGGGGCCCCGAGACCCAGTACTTC. The J gene is TRBJ2-5, the V gene TRBV10-1; 9 positions match TRBD2. Germline trimming cut 4 bases from V and 5 bases from J; bases unmatched to any gene: 8. CDR1 and CDR2 (germline): WNHNN, SYGVQD (reference sequence). The CDR3 covers 15 residues.

The CDR3: CASSPQGAAGGYTF. CDR3 nucleotides: TGTGCCAGCTCACCGCAGGGGGCTGCGGGCGGCTACACCTTC. The V gene is TRBV18, the J gene TRBJ1-2; TRBD1 aligns across 8 bases. Trimming took 3 bases from V and 8 from J; bases not matched to a gene: 8. This CDR3 spans 14 amino acids. The germline V gene has CDR1 KGHSH and CDR2 LQKENI.

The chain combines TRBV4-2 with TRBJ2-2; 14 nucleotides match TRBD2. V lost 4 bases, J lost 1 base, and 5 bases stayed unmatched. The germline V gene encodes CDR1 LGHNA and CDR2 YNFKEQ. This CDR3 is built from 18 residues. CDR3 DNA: TGTGCCAGCAGCCCCAGGACTAGCGGGGGGAAGAACACCGGGGAGCTGTTTTTT. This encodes CASSPRTSGGKNTGELFF.

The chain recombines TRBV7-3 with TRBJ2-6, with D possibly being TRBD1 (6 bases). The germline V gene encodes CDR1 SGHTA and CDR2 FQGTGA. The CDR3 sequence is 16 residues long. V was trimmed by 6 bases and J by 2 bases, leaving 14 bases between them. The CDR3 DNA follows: TGTGCCAGCAGTTTTGTTGGGGGCGCTGGGGCCAACGTCCTGACTTTC. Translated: CASSFVGGAGANVLTF.

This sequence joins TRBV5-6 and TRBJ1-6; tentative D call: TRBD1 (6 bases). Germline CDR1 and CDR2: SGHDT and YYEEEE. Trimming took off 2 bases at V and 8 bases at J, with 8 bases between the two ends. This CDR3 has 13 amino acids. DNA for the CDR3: TGTGCCAGCAGCTTCTGGACAGATTCACCCCTCCACTTT. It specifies CASSFWTDSPLHF.

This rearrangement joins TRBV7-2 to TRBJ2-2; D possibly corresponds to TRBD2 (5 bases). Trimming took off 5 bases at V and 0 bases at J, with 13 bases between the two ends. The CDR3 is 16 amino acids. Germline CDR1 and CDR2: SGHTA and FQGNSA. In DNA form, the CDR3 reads TGTGCCAGCAGCCCCAACCTCGGGACGAACACCGGGGAGCTGTTTTTT. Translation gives CASSPNLGTNTGELFF.